Listed below are T cell receptor beta chains from one sample, sequenced in a study of post-analysis software for immune sequencing data. TCRdb re-called the PCR reads through MiXCR, storing one row per CDR3 protein. This table has hundreds of thousands of distinct CDR3 sequences, 53% appearing once. The sequenced material came from blood. The receptors originated from a girl aged 10 to 17 with multiple sclerosis. CDR3s include the opening cysteine and the closing phenylalanine or tryptophan. Fields, in order: V gene, D gene, J gene, clone size, CDR3 protein, CDR3 DNA. A D gene is named only where the DNA matches it firmly. Not every row has a clone size; where given, it reads once, few, many or a size class.

v_gene: TRBV20-1; d_gene: NA; j_gene: TRBJ2-5; abundance: few; CDR3aa: CSARLVQETQYF; CDR3nt: TGCAGTGCTAGGCTGGTACAAGAGACCCAGTACTTC
v_gene: TRBV10-3; d_gene: TRBD2; j_gene: TRBJ2-5; abundance: NA; CDR3aa: CAFRGQREEETQYF; CDR3nt: TGTGCCTTCAGAGGCCAGCGGGAGGAAGAGACCCAGTACTTC
v_gene: TRBV9; d_gene: NA; j_gene: TRBJ1-6; abundance: NA; CDR3aa: CASSWGRNSPLHF; CDR3nt: TGTGCCAGCAGCTGGGGGCGGAATTCACCCCTCCACTTT
v_gene: TRBV20-1; d_gene: TRBD2; j_gene: TRBJ2-5; abundance: NA; CDR3aa: CSARDPTTSRLETQYF; CDR3nt: TGCAGTGCTAGAGACCCCACGACTAGCAGGTTGGAGACCCAGTACTTC
v_gene: TRBV10-3; d_gene: NA; j_gene: TRBJ1-2; abundance: few; CDR3aa: CAIREPGSYSYGYTF; CDR3nt: TGTGCCATCAGGGAACCGGGATCTTATAGCTATGGCTACACCTTC
v_gene: TRBV10-3; d_gene: NA; j_gene: TRBJ2-1; abundance: NA; CDR3aa: CAISAPHGGRTYNEQFF; CDR3nt: TGTGCCATCAGTGCCCCTCACGGGGGGCGAACCTACAATGAGCAGTTCTTC
v_gene: TRBV6-6; d_gene: NA; j_gene: TRBJ2-1; abundance: once; CDR3aa: CASNDLLLPYNEQFF; CDR3nt: TGTGCCAGCAACGATTTACTCCTCCCGTACAATGAGCAGTTCTTC
v_gene: TRBV4-1; d_gene: TRBD2; j_gene: TRBJ2-3; abundance: NA; CDR3aa: CASSLAGGRGTDTQYF; CDR3nt: TGCGCCAGCAGCCTCGCGGGAGGGCGAGGCACAGATACGCAGTATTTT
v_gene: TRBV7-8; d_gene: NA; j_gene: TRBJ2-1; abundance: NA; CDR3aa: CASSLSSPYSSYNEQFF; CDR3nt: TGTGCCAGCAGCTTATCTTCTCCCTACAGCTCCTACAATGAGCAGTTCTTC
v_gene: TRBV5-1; d_gene: TRBD1; j_gene: TRBJ1-2; abundance: NA; CDR3aa: CASSLDRSYGYTF; CDR3nt: TGTGCCAGCAGCTTGGACAGGTCTTATGGCTACACCTTC
v_gene: TRBV10-1; d_gene: TRBD2; j_gene: TRBJ2-3; abundance: NA; CDR3aa: CASSGGGTSGTDTQYF; CDR3nt: TGCGCCAGCAGTGGTGGCGGGACTAGCGGCACAGATACGCAGTATTTT
v_gene: TRBV5-1; d_gene: NA; j_gene: TRBJ2-5; abundance: NA; CDR3aa: CASSLVAMGFETQYF; CDR3nt: TGCGCCAGCAGCTTGGTGGCTATGGGATTTGAGACCCAGTACTTC
v_gene: TRBV7-9; d_gene: NA; j_gene: TRBJ2-5; abundance: NA; CDR3aa: CASSLHGGEREQYF; CDR3nt: TGTGCCAGCAGCTTACACGGAGGGGAAAGGGAGCAGTACTTC
v_gene: TRBV6-6; d_gene: TRBD2; j_gene: TRBJ2-5; abundance: NA; CDR3aa: CASTFTLAEGVETQYF; CDR3nt: TGTGCCAGCACTTTCACACTAGCGGAGGGGGTAGAGACCCAGTACTTC
v_gene: TRBV29-1; d_gene: NA; j_gene: TRBJ2-1; abundance: NA; CDR3aa: CSVEAIQGRPYNEQFF; CDR3nt: TGCAGCGTTGAAGCCATACAGGGGAGGCCCTACAATGAGCAGTTCTTC
v_gene: TRBV5-1; d_gene: TRBD1; j_gene: TRBJ1-5; abundance: NA; CDR3aa: CASSVGTGRNQPQHF; CDR3nt: TGCGCCAGCAGCGTCGGGACAGGGCGGAATCAGCCCCAGCATTTT
v_gene: TRBV7-3; d_gene: TRBD2; j_gene: TRBJ2-5; abundance: NA; CDR3aa: CASSLAGDYNEQYF; CDR3nt: TGTGCCAGCAGCTTAGCGGGGGACTACAATGAGCAGTACTTC
v_gene: TRBV2; d_gene: NA; j_gene: TRBJ2-5; abundance: NA; CDR3aa: CASSDRKTGIILWETQYF; CDR3nt: TGTGCCAGCAGTGATCGAAAAACCGGGATCATTTTGTGGGAGACCCAGTACTTC
v_gene: TRBV11-2; d_gene: NA; j_gene: TRBJ1-6; abundance: few; CDR3aa: CASSWDDGPLHF; CDR3nt: TGTGCCAGCAGCTGGGATGATGGACCCCTCCACTTT
v_gene: TRBV20-1; d_gene: TRBD1; j_gene: TRBJ1-1; abundance: few; CDR3aa: CSARLGGGNTEAFF; CDR3nt: TGCAGTGCTAGGCTAGGGGGCGGGAACACTGAAGCTTTCTTT
v_gene: TRBV6-5; d_gene: TRBD1; j_gene: TRBJ2-5; abundance: few; CDR3aa: CASSGYTGGETQYF; CDR3nt: TGTGCCAGCAGTGGTTATACAGGGGGAGAGACCCAGTACTTC
v_gene: TRBV29-1; d_gene: NA; j_gene: TRBJ2-7; abundance: NA; CDR3aa: CSVSPEGPSNEQYF; CDR3nt: TGCAGCGTTTCACCTGAGGGACCTTCAAACGAGCAGTACTTC
v_gene: TRBV10-2; d_gene: NA; j_gene: TRBJ2-3; abundance: NA; CDR3aa: CASSEWEKSTDTQYF; CDR3nt: TGCGCCAGCAGTGAGTGGGAGAAGAGCACAGATACGCAGTATTTT
v_gene: TRBV7-9; d_gene: NA; j_gene: TRBJ2-1; abundance: once; CDR3aa: CASSLETWYNYNEQFF; CDR3nt: TGTGCCAGCAGCTTAGAAACCTGGTACAACTACAATGAGCAGTTCTTC
v_gene: TRBV6-5; d_gene: TRBD2; j_gene: TRBJ2-3; abundance: NA; CDR3aa: CATRPSGSTDTQYF; CDR3nt: TGTGCCACCCGCCCTAGCGGTAGCACAGATACGCAGTATTTT
v_gene: TRBV11-3; d_gene: NA; j_gene: TRBJ2-6; abundance: NA; CDR3aa: CASSLSGTGYSGANVLTF; CDR3nt: TGTGCCAGCAGCTTAAGCGGGACAGGCTACTCTGGGGCCAACGTCCTGACTTTC
v_gene: TRBV7-2; d_gene: NA; j_gene: TRBJ2-1; abundance: NA; CDR3aa: CASSLDPGVRNEQFF; CDR3nt: TGTGCCAGCAGTTTAGATCCGGGAGTCCGCAATGAGCAGTTCTTC
v_gene: TRBV20-1; d_gene: TRBD1; j_gene: TRBJ2-7; abundance: few; CDR3aa: CSARGDSYEQYF; CDR3nt: TGCAGTGCTAGAGGGGACAGTTACGAGCAGTACTTC
v_gene: TRBV6-5; d_gene: NA; j_gene: TRBJ1-1; abundance: NA; CDR3aa: CASRRGGDTEAFF; CDR3nt: TGTGCCAGCCGGAGGGGGGGGGACACTGAAGCTTTCTTT
v_gene: TRBV3-1; d_gene: NA; j_gene: TRBJ1-3; abundance: NA; CDR3aa: CASSPLNPGGPGNTIYF; CDR3nt: TGTGCCAGCAGCCCCCTCAACCCCGGGGGCCCTGGAAACACCATATATTTT
v_gene: TRBV5-1; d_gene: NA; j_gene: TRBJ2-3; abundance: once; CDR3aa: CASSTITGTLGVTDTQYF; CDR3nt: TGCGCCAGCAGCACGATCACCGGGACCCTCGGGGTAACAGATACGCAGTATTTT
v_gene: TRBV6-5; d_gene: TRBD1; j_gene: TRBJ2-2; abundance: NA; CDR3aa: CASRPNRGSNTGELFF; CDR3nt: TGTGCCAGCAGACCCAACAGGGGTTCGAACACCGGGGAGCTGTTTTTT
v_gene: TRBV25-1; d_gene: NA; j_gene: TRBJ1-2; abundance: few; CDR3aa: CASREGNYGYTF; CDR3nt: TGTGCCAGCAGGGAGGGGAACTATGGCTACACCTTC
v_gene: TRBV29-1; d_gene: NA; j_gene: TRBJ2-7; abundance: NA; CDR3aa: CSVRDITYEQYF; CDR3nt: TGCAGCGTTCGGGACATCACCTACGAGCAGTACTTC
v_gene: TRBV18; d_gene: TRBD1; j_gene: TRBJ2-5; abundance: NA; CDR3aa: CASSPWTGGEETQYF; CDR3nt: TGTGCCAGCTCACCATGGACAGGGGGCGAAGAGACCCAGTACTTC
v_gene: TRBV6-6; d_gene: NA; j_gene: TRBJ2-1; abundance: NA; CDR3aa: CASSTMGKHNEQFF; CDR3nt: TGTGCCAGCAGTACGATGGGAAAGCACAATGAGCAGTTCTTC
v_gene: TRBV7-9; d_gene: TRBD2; j_gene: TRBJ2-5; abundance: NA; CDR3aa: CASSLFQGLAQRQETQYF; CDR3nt: TGTGCCAGCAGCTTATTCCAGGGACTAGCGCAACGCCAAGAGACCCAGTACTTC
v_gene: TRBV10-3; d_gene: TRBD2; j_gene: TRBJ2-1; abundance: once; CDR3aa: CAISLRDRLFQREGSYNEQFF; CDR3nt: TGTGCCATCAGCCTCCGCGACAGGCTGTTCCAGCGGGAGGGCTCCTACAATGAGCAGTTCTTC
v_gene: TRBV10-3; d_gene: NA; j_gene: TRBJ1-1; abundance: NA; CDR3aa: CATSTVGTEAFF; CDR3nt: TGTGCCACCTCGACAGTGGGCACTGAAGCTTTCTTT
v_gene: TRBV6-5; d_gene: NA; j_gene: TRBJ1-1; abundance: NA; CDR3aa: CACSYGVGNAEAFF; CDR3nt: TGTGCCTGCAGTTACGGGGTGGGGAACGCTGAAGCTTTCTTT
v_gene: TRBV6-6; d_gene: NA; j_gene: TRBJ1-2; abundance: NA; CDR3aa: CASSYRDGNYGYTF; CDR3nt: TGTGCCAGCAGCTACCGGGACGGAAACTATGGCTACACCTTC
v_gene: TRBV7-2; d_gene: NA; j_gene: TRBJ2-7; abundance: NA; CDR3aa: CASSFQTARSSYNEQYF; CDR3nt: TGTGCCAGCAGCTTTCAAACAGCCCGGAGCTCCTACAATGAGCAGTACTTC
v_gene: TRBV7-9; d_gene: NA; j_gene: TRBJ1-5; abundance: NA; CDR3aa: CASSPGDQPQHF; CDR3nt: TGTGCCAGCAGCCCGGGGGATCAGCCCCAGCATTTT
v_gene: TRBV7-3; d_gene: TRBD2; j_gene: TRBJ2-3; abundance: NA; CDR3aa: CASSQRSAGGPTDTQYF; CDR3nt: TGTGCCAGCAGCCAGAGGTCCGCGGGAGGCCCCACAGATACGCAGTATTTT